A selection of T cell receptor beta chains follows, all from one sample in a study of CD8 T cells in ankylosing spondylitis. One entry per CDR3 protein results from TCRdb running MiXCR on the 5' RACE reads. Altogether fewer than 450,000 distinct CDR3 sequences are present, about a sixth being singletons, with the ten largest covering just over 1%. Source material: blood, either unsorted or a sorted T cell fraction (not recorded which). These receptors all come from a male donor with ankylosing spondylitis. The CDR3 runs from the conserved cysteine through the conserved F or W. Fields, in order: CDR3 length, clone size, D gene, J gene, V gene, CDR3 DNA, CDR3 protein. D genes are given only for firm matches. The size of a clone is reported for some rows only, either as once, few or many, or as a class for expanded clones.

length: 13; size: few; D: TRBD1; J: TRBJ1-2; V: TRBV6-6; DNA: TGTGCCAGCCGACAGGGAGGGGACTATGGCTACACCTTC; CDR3: CASRQGGDYGYTF
length: 15; size: .; D: TRBD2; J: TRBJ2-1; V: TRBV11-2; DNA: TGTGCCAGCAGCTTCGGACTAGCGGGAGGTAATGAGCAGTTCTTC; CDR3: CASSFGLAGGNEQFF
length: 15; size: few; D: TRBD2; J: TRBJ2-5; V: TRBV20-1; DNA: TGCAGTGCTCATCCCGGGCGGGGGGGGAAAGAGACCCAGTACTTC; CDR3: CSAHPGRGGKETQYF
length: 16; size: .; D: TRBD1; J: TRBJ1-5; V: TRBV12-3/TRBV12-4; DNA: TGTGCCAGCAGTTGGGGCCCTCAGGGGGCATGGCAGCCCCAGCATTTT; CDR3: CASSWGPQGAWQPQHF
length: 15; size: .; D: .; J: TRBJ1-6; V: TRBV4-1; DNA: TGCGCCAGCAGCCAACTGGGACCGAGAAATTCACCCCTCCACTTT; CDR3: CASSQLGPRNSPLHF
length: 13; size: many; D: .; J: TRBJ1-1; V: TRBV5-1; DNA: TGCGCCAGCAGACCAGGGGATAACACTGAAGCTTTCTTT; CDR3: CASRPGDNTEAFF
length: 13; size: few; D: .; J: TRBJ1-1; V: TRBV6-5; DNA: TGTGCCAGCAGTTATAAGATATTTTCCGGAGCTTTCTTT; CDR3: CASSYKIFSGAFF
length: 15; size: few; D: .; J: TRBJ2-1; V: TRBV6-5; DNA: TGTGCCAGCAGTTCCCGGGACAACCCCTACAATGAGCAGTTCTTC; CDR3: CASSSRDNPYNEQFF
length: 17; size: many; D: TRBD2; J: TRBJ2-3; V: TRBV7-9; DNA: TGTGCCAGCAGCCCCGGACTAGCGGGGGCCCGCACAGATACGCAGTATTTT; CDR3: CASSPGLAGARTDTQYF
length: 13; size: few; D: .; J: TRBJ2-4; V: TRBV20-1; DNA: TGCAGTGCTAGAGAAAGTGGCAAAAACATTCAGTACTTC; CDR3: CSARESGKNIQYF
length: 13; size: .; D: TRBD1; J: TRBJ2-3; V: TRBV24-1; DNA: TGTGCCACTGGGAACAGGGGTTCAGATACGCAGTATTTT; CDR3: CATGNRGSDTQYF
length: 15; size: .; D: .; J: TRBJ2-6; V: TRBV6-1; DNA: TGTGCCTCCCAATTGGGGGGCTCTGGGGCCAACGTCCTGACTTTC; CDR3: CASQLGGSGANVLTF
length: 14; size: few; D: TRBD1; J: TRBJ2-3; V: TRBV29-1; DNA: TGCAGCGTTGAGGGACAGCCTAGCACAGATACGCAGTATTTT; CDR3: CSVEGQPSTDTQYF
length: 14; size: .; D: .; J: TRBJ1-1; V: TRBV21-1; DNA: TGTGCCAGCAGCCCTGACCGGAATCCCCCCGAAGCTTTCTTT; CDR3: CASSPDRNPPEAFF
length: 14; size: many; D: .; J: TRBJ1-1; V: TRBV2; DNA: TGTGCCAGCAGGCTAAACAGGGAGGTGACTGAAGCTTTCTTT; CDR3: CASRLNREVTEAFF
length: 15; size: few; D: .; J: TRBJ2-1; V: TRBV9; DNA: TGTGCCAGCAGCGTAGAGGTTGGCAGCTACAATGAGCAGTTCTTC; CDR3: CASSVEVGSYNEQFF
length: 15; size: few; D: .; J: TRBJ2-1; V: TRBV18; DNA: TGTGCCAGCTCACCGGTCAACAGCGGCCACAATGAGCAGTTCTTC; CDR3: CASSPVNSGHNEQFF
length: 16; size: .; D: TRBD1; J: TRBJ1-1; V: TRBV18; DNA: TGTGCCAGCTCACGCGGGGGACAGGTCAAGAACACTGAAGCTTTCTTT; CDR3: CASSRGGQVKNTEAFF
length: 14; size: .; D: TRBD2; J: TRBJ2-7; V: TRBV6-2/TRBV6-3; DNA: TGTGCCAGCAGGGCAGCGGGAGTCAACTACGAGCAGTACTTC; CDR3: CASRAAGVNYEQYF
length: 14; size: few; D: TRBD1; J: TRBJ1-1; V: TRBV2; DNA: TGTGCCAGCGGGAGGGGGCAGTTGGGCGCTGAAGCTTTCTTT; CDR3: CASGRGQLGAEAFF
length: 16; size: .; D: .; J: TRBJ2-1; V: TRBV4-1; DNA: TGCGCCAGCAGCCAAGATTGGGCGGGGAGGAGGAATGAGCAGTTCTTC; CDR3: CASSQDWAGRRNEQFF
length: 13; size: few; D: .; J: TRBJ2-5; V: TRBV9; DNA: TGTGCCAGCAGCTCCGGTGGAGCGTCGACCCAGTACTTC; CDR3: CASSSGGASTQYF
length: 15; size: .; D: TRBD2; J: TRBJ2-1; V: TRBV20-1; DNA: TGCAGTGCTGCCCTAGCGGGGTCCTCCTACAATGAGCAGTTCTTC; CDR3: CSAALAGSSYNEQFF
length: 11; size: many; D: .; J: TRBJ1-1; V: TRBV27; DNA: TGCCTCGAGAGCGAGGTAACTGAAGCTTTCTTT; CDR3: CLESEVTEAFF
length: 15; size: many; D: .; J: TRBJ2-7; V: TRBV28; DNA: TGTGCCAGCAGTTCGACTGGGGAGGTGGTCTACGAGCAGTACTTC; CDR3: CASSSTGEVVYEQYF
length: 12; size: .; D: TRBD1; J: TRBJ2-1; V: TRBV7-3; DNA: TGTGCCAGCAGCACCGGACAGGGCGAGCAGTTCTTC; CDR3: CASSTGQGEQFF
length: 17; size: .; D: TRBD2; J: TRBJ2-5; V: TRBV4-2; DNA: TGTGCCAGCAGCCAGGGGACTAGCGGGGGTCTCCAAGAGACCCAGTACTTC; CDR3: CASSQGTSGGLQETQYF
length: 13; size: few; D: .; J: TRBJ2-3; V: TRBV7-2; DNA: TGTGCCAGCAGCCGATTTACCGGGGTGGAGCAGTATTTT; CDR3: CASSRFTGVEQYF
length: 11; size: few; D: TRBD1; J: TRBJ1-2; V: TRBV20-1; DNA: TGCAGTGCCGGACAGGCTCGGGGCTACACCTTC; CDR3: CSAGQARGYTF
length: 14; size: .; D: TRBD2; J: TRBJ2-3; V: TRBV30; DNA: TGTGCCTGGAGTCGTGGCGGGAGCGCTGATACGCAGTATTTT; CDR3: CAWSRGGSADTQYF
length: 16; size: .; D: .; J: TRBJ1-2; V: TRBV6-1; DNA: TGTGCCAGCAGACCTGAACGGCCGGGAATAGGCTATGGCTACACCTTC; CDR3: CASRPERPGIGYGYTF
length: 12; size: few; D: .; J: TRBJ2-1; V: TRBV20-1; DNA: TGCAGTGCTGCCCCTAGCGCCCATGAGCAGTTCTTC; CDR3: CSAAPSAHEQFF
length: 13; size: .; D: .; J: TRBJ2-3; V: TRBV19; DNA: TGTGCCACTCGAGAGGGTGCCACAGATACGCAGTATTTT; CDR3: CATREGATDTQYF
length: 15; size: few; D: TRBD2; J: TRBJ2-1; V: TRBV5-4; DNA: TGTGCCAGCAGCAAGAGCGGGAGGGCCGTGAATGAGCAGTTCTTC; CDR3: CASSKSGRAVNEQFF
length: 14; size: few; D: TRBD1; J: TRBJ1-2; V: TRBV18; DNA: TGTGCCAGCACTTGGACAGGAGCTAACTATGGCTACACCTTC; CDR3: CASTWTGANYGYTF
length: 15; size: .; D: TRBD1; J: TRBJ2-7; V: TRBV3-1; DNA: TGTGCCAGCAGCCACCAGGACAGGGAAGGACACGAGCAGTACTTC; CDR3: CASSHQDREGHEQYF
length: 16; size: many; D: .; J: TRBJ1-4; V: TRBV15; DNA: TGTGCCACCAGCAGAGATCTGTTGAAGACTAATGAAAAACTGTTTTTT; CDR3: CATSRDLLKTNEKLFF
length: 12; size: .; D: .; J: TRBJ2-7; V: TRBV29-1; DNA: TGCAGCGTTACTGATGGCTCCTACGAGCAGTACTTC; CDR3: CSVTDGSYEQYF
length: 15; size: .; D: TRBD1; J: TRBJ2-5; V: TRBV5-6; DNA: TGTGCCAGCAGCTTAGGGGACAGGGCCCAAGAGACCCAGTACTTC; CDR3: CASSLGDRAQETQYF
length: 12; size: few; D: TRBD1; J: TRBJ1-1; V: TRBV29-1; DNA: TGCAGCGCTGGGACAGGGGTAACTGAAGCTTTCTTT; CDR3: CSAGTGVTEAFF
length: 15; size: .; D: TRBD1; J: TRBJ1-2; V: TRBV6-1; DNA: TGTGCCAGCAGGGCGCCGGGACAGGAAATCGGTGGCTACACCTTC; CDR3: CASRAPGQEIGGYTF
length: 15; size: .; D: TRBD2; J: TRBJ2-1; V: TRBV3-1; DNA: TGTGCCAGCAGCCAATCTTTAGCGGGGGCCCATGAGCAGTTCTTC; CDR3: CASSQSLAGAHEQFF
length: 14; size: .; D: .; J: TRBJ1-2; V: TRBV5-1; DNA: TGCGCCAGCAGCCATACCTCCGGGACGACTGGCTACACCTTC; CDR3: CASSHTSGTTGYTF
length: 14; size: many; D: .; J: TRBJ2-1; V: TRBV5-1; DNA: TGCGCCAGCAGCTTGGGGGGAGTAGGGATGGAGCAGTTCTTC; CDR3: CASSLGGVGMEQFF
length: 14; size: .; D: .; J: TRBJ2-2; V: TRBV20-1; DNA: TGCAGTGCTCCCCGGACTCTGAACACCGGGGAGCTGTTTTTT; CDR3: CSAPRTLNTGELFF
length: 13; size: few; D: TRBD1; J: TRBJ1-1; V: TRBV27; DNA: TGTGCCAGCAGTTTATCGATGCAGGGGGTAGCTTTCTTT; CDR3: CASSLSMQGVAFF
length: 13; size: few; D: TRBD1; J: TRBJ1-2; V: TRBV20-1; DNA: TGCAGTGCTAGAGACCGGACAGGTTATGGCTACACCTTC; CDR3: CSARDRTGYGYTF
length: 14; size: .; D: TRBD2; J: TRBJ2-2; V: TRBV4-1; DNA: TGCGCCAGCAGCTCTAGCGGGGACACCGGGGAGCTGTTTTTT; CDR3: CASSSSGDTGELFF
length: 15; size: .; D: .; J: TRBJ2-7; V: TRBV20-1; DNA: TGCAGTGCTAGACCCCGGGACCAGTCCCCCTACGAGCAGTACTTC; CDR3: CSARPRDQSPYEQYF
length: 15; size: .; D: TRBD2; J: TRBJ2-1; V: TRBV7-8; DNA: TGTGCCAGCAGCTACGTCCCTAGCGGGAGTTACGAGCAGTTCTTC; CDR3: CASSYVPSGSYEQFF
length: 15; size: .; D: .; J: TRBJ1-5; V: TRBV30; DNA: TGTGCCTGGAGTGTGGGGCTATTAGGCAATCAGCCCCAGCATTTT; CDR3: CAWSVGLLGNQPQHF
length: 15; size: few; D: .; J: TRBJ2-1; V: TRBV12-3/TRBV12-4; DNA: TGTGCCAGCAGTCTCCCGGAAGGGATACGGAATGAGCAGTTCTTC; CDR3: CASSLPEGIRNEQFF
length: 15; size: few; D: TRBD1; J: TRBJ1-1; V: TRBV6-1; DNA: TGTGCCAGCAGTGAAGCGACAGGGCTGAACACTGAAGCTTTCTTT; CDR3: CASSEATGLNTEAFF
length: 14; size: .; D: .; J: TRBJ2-7; V: TRBV29-1; DNA: TGCAGCGCCACTTACGGGGCGAGCTCCTACGAGCAGTACTTC; CDR3: CSATYGASSYEQYF
length: 15; size: few; D: TRBD2; J: TRBJ2-5; V: TRBV5-1; DNA: TGCGCCAGCAGGATGCTAGCGGGGTTCCAAGAGACCCAGTACTTC; CDR3: CASRMLAGFQETQYF
length: 17; size: .; D: .; J: TRBJ1-1; V: TRBV11-2; DNA: TGTGCCAGCAGCTTACGAGTCTGGACAGAGATGAACACTGAAGCTTTCTTT; CDR3: CASSLRVWTEMNTEAFF
length: 16; size: .; D: .; J: TRBJ1-2; V: TRBV4-3; DNA: TGCGCCAGCAGCCAAGCCTCCTACTTAGCTAACTATGGCTACACCTTC; CDR3: CASSQASYLANYGYTF
length: 14; size: many; D: TRBD2; J: TRBJ2-1; V: TRBV12-3/TRBV12-4; DNA: TGTGCCAGCAGTCCTACTAGCGGGAGGGGCGAGCAGTTCTTC; CDR3: CASSPTSGRGEQFF
length: 15; size: .; D: .; J: TRBJ2-2; V: TRBV29-1; DNA: TGCAGCGTTGATAACGGGAGAGGCAGCACCGGGGAGCTGTTTTTT; CDR3: CSVDNGRGSTGELFF